Below are 5 T cell receptor beta chains sequenced from a single sample in a study of response to subunit inactivated influenza vaccine. TCRdb called the RT-PCR reads again in MiXCR, with one record for every CDR3 protein. Of a few hundred thousand distinct CDR3 sequences listed, 12% to 15% are singletons. Sequencing used PBMCs from blood, obtained 11 to 12 days after vaccination. Source of these receptors: a man aged 45-65 years who received an inactivated influenza vaccine.

This clonotype was found a few times. V usage is TRBV6-2 or TRBV6-3 and J usage is TRBJ2-7; D possibly matches TRBD1 or TRBD2 (5 bases each). The CDR3 has 16 amino acids. The germline gives CDR1 MNHEY, CDR2 SVGEGT. Trimming took 2 bases from V and 3 from J, leaving 17 bases between them. This chain's CDR3 is CASSYPWLRGDYEQYF. The DNA for the CDR3 is TGTGCCAGCAGTTACCCGTGGCTCCGGGGCGACTACGAGCAGTACTTC.

This clonotype was observed a few times. The chain employs TRBV29-1 and TRBJ2-7, with D perhaps given as TRBD1 or TRBD2 (5 bases each). This CDR3 has 12 amino acids. The germline CDR1 and CDR2 sequences are SQVTM and ANQGSEA. V gave up 6 bases and J gave up 4 bases, with 13 bases separating them. CDR3 protein: CSVKEWGYEQYF. The CDR3, as DNA: TGCAGCGTCAAAGAATGGGGGTACGAGCAGTACTTC.

This clonotype has more than one count but fewer than ten. V and J are TRBV20-1 and TRBJ2-6, with TRBD2 matching 9 bases. Germline V lookup: CDR1 DFQATT, CDR2 SNEGSKA (reference sequence). This CDR3 has 19 amino acids. Germline trimming cut 3 bases from V and 3 bases from J; bases unmatched to any gene: 15. CDR3 sequence reads: CSASPRSGLAALGANVLTF. Written as DNA, the CDR3 is TGCAGTGCTAGCCCTCGTTCGGGACTAGCAGCCCTTGGGGCCAACGTCCTGACTTTC.

This clonotype was counted a few times. This chain connects TRBV5-6 to TRBJ2-7, with D maybe TRBD1 (5 bases). The CDR3 covers 13 residues. V lost 3 bases to trimming and J lost 6 bases, with 13 bases between them. Per the germline V gene, CDR1 is SGHDT and CDR2 is YYEEEE. The DNA of the CDR3 is TGTGCCAGCAGCTCCCATCTAGGGGTCGAGCAGTACTTC. It specifies CASSSHLGVEQYF.

V gene TRBV27 combines with J gene TRBJ2-1; 8 nucleotides align to TRBD2. The CDR3 covers 17 residues. Germline CDR1 MNHEY, CDR2 SMNVEV (reference sequence). With 5 bases clipped from V and 10 bases from J, the junction kept 19 bases outside the gene matches. CDR3 sequence: CASSPKALLLAGREQFF. The CDR3 bases are TGTGCCAGCAGTCCAAAGGCCCTACTTTTAGCGGGAAGAGAGCAGTTCTTC.